This entry lists 17 T cell receptor beta chains sequenced from one sample in a study of blood T cell repertoires in COVID-19. Sequenced by immunoSEQ multiplex PCR; TCRdb stores in-frame clones only, minus some. The sample lists about 150,000 clones; 85% to 90% were seen once. Sequencing was carried out using peripheral blood. These receptors originate from a woman in her sixties or seventies with active COVID-19.

The V gene is TRBV5-1, the J gene TRBJ1-6; D perhaps matches TRBD1 (6 bases). Trimming took 7 bases from V and 9 from J, leaving 17 bases between them. Germline CDR1 reads SGHRS; CDR2 reads YFSETQ. CDR3 length equals 14 residues. DNA for the CDR3: TGCGCCAGCGGAAAAGATAAAGGGGGTTCACCCCTCCACTTT. It yields the protein CASGKDKGGSPLHF.

The DNA of the CDR3 is TGTGCCAGCAGCCTGGTGGCGGGCCGGCTAGGCGAGCAGTACTTC. Its protein is CASSLVAGRLGEQYF. The rearrangement links TRBV7-9 to TRBJ2-7; TRBD2 might be the D (5 bases). V was clipped by 5 bases and J by 6 bases, with 20 bases between them. The CDR3 is 15 residues long. Per germline, CDR1 SEHNR and CDR2 FQNEAQ (reference sequence).

V and J are TRBV7-2 and TRBJ2-3; perhaps TRBD2 as D (6 bases). Trimming took off 5 bases at V and 2 bases at J, with 14 bases between the two ends. CDR3 length equals 15 residues. Germline loops: CDR1 SGHTA, CDR2 FQGNSA. The CDR3 protein is CASSKTGEVTDTQYF. Written as DNA, the CDR3 is TGTGCCAGCAGCAAAACCGGGGAGGTCACAGATACGCAGTATTTT.

This clone appeared once. V gene TRBV10-1 combines with J gene TRBJ1-5; D not certain. V lost 8 bases and J 7 bases, leaving 21 bases between the germline ends. Germline CDR1 and CDR2: WNHNN and SYGVQD (reference sequence). The CDR3 spans 15 residues. CDR3 loop: CASARARKEWQPQHF. The CDR3, as DNA: TGCGCCAGCGCCAGAGCCAGGAAGGAATGGCAGCCCCAGCATTTT.

The chain employs TRBV19 and TRBJ1-1; D remains unclear. The CDR3 covers 11 residues. The germline gives CDR1 LNHDA, CDR2 SQIVND (reference sequence). The V end lost 9 bases, the J end lost 9 bases, and 14 bases lay between the germline ends. CDR3 nucleotides: TGTGCCAGCCCCCAGTTCCCTCAAGCTTTCTTT. This translates into CASPQFPQAFF.

The V call is TRBV14, the J call TRBJ2-2; D is possibly TRBD2 (6 bases). Trimming cost V 1 base and J 8 bases, with 8 bases left between them. The CDR3 covers 13 residues. The germline gives CDR1 SGHDN, CDR2 FVKESK. The CDR3 coding sequence is TGTGCCAGCAGCCAAGGCGGGGTTGGGGAGCTGTTTTTT. It specifies CASSQGGVGELFF.

The chain is built from TRBV7-9 and TRBJ2-7; TRBD2 aligns across 8 bases. After removal of 0 bases from V and 0 bases from J, the junction contained 4 bases not matched to a gene. CDR3 length: 16 residues. The V gene's germline CDR1 is SEHNR and CDR2 FQNEAQ (reference sequence). The CDR3 sequence: CASSLASGSLSYEQYF. DNA of the CDR3: TGTGCCAGCAGCTTAGCCAGCGGGAGCCTCTCCTACGAGCAGTACTTC.

This clone was observed a handful of times. V and J are TRBV7-9 and TRBJ1-2; no firm D call. Trimming pared 1 base from V and 4 bases from J, leaving 19 bases between. The CDR3 length is 17 residues. CDR1 SEHNR and CDR2 FQNEAQ come from the germline V gene (reference sequence). The CDR3 here is CASSLGGMIDFRYGYTF. As DNA, the CDR3 is TGTGCCAGCAGCTTAGGAGGGATGATCGATTTTCGCTATGGCTACACCTTC. The complete variable domain, with remaining parts taken from reference TRBV7-9 and TRBJ1-2, reads DTGVSQNPRHKITKRGQNVTFRCDPISEHNRLYWYRQTLGQGPEFLTYFQNEAQLEKSRLLSDRFSAERPKGSFSTLEIQRTEQGDSAMYLCASSLGGMIDFRYGYTFGSGTRLTVV.

V and J are TRBV7-9 and TRBJ2-7, with TRBD1 matching 10 bases. This CDR3 is built from 19 residues. Germline lookup yields CDR1 SEHNR and CDR2 FQNEAQ (reference sequence). Germline trimming cut 5 bases from V and 0 bases from J; bases unmatched to any gene: 16. The CDR3 loop reads CASSPIRGGQGVGSYEQYF. In DNA, the CDR3 is TGTGCCAGCAGCCCTATCCGAGGCGGACAGGGGGTAGGCTCCTACGAGCAGTACTTC.

Here the CDR3 DNA reads TGTGCCAGTAGCTTGGACAGGGCGGCAGAGACCCAGTACTTC. Translated, it gives CASSLDRAAETQYF. The chain links TRBV19 to TRBJ2-5, with 8 positions matching TRBD1. The ends lost 6 bases at V and 4 bases at J; junction bases unmatched: 7. CDR3 length equals 14 residues. Germline assignment: CDR1 LNHDA and CDR2 SQIVND (reference sequence). Combining the CDR3 with reference TRBV19 and TRBJ2-5 gives the whole variable domain DGGITQSPKYLFRKEGQNVTLSCEQNLNHDAMYWYRQDPGQGLRLIYYSQIVNDFQKGDIAEGYSVSREKKESFPLTVTSAQKNPTAFYLCASSLDRAAETQYFGPGTRLLVL.

The V and J genes are TRBV3-1 (or the pseudogene TRBV3-2) and TRBJ2-1; 7 nucleotides align to TRBD2. V lost 2 bases to trimming and J lost 9 bases; unmatched junction nucleotides: 7. The CDR3 length is 14 residues. Per germline, CDR1 LGHDT and CDR2 YNNKEL (reference sequence). CDR3 residues: CASSQRPGLLEQFF. CDR3 nucleotides: TGTGCCAGCAGCCAAAGGCCGGGACTACTTGAGCAGTTCTTC.

The chain is built from TRBV11-2 and TRBJ1-1, with D unresolved. The CDR3 is 13 residues long. The V gene lost 0 bases and the J gene lost 7 bases, with 9 bases spanning the gap. Per the germline V gene, CDR1 is SGHAT and CDR2 is FQNNGV. The DNA of the CDR3 is TGTGCCAGCAGCTTAGAAACAGCCCTTGAAGCTTTCTTT. Protein sequence: CASSLETALEAFF.

The chain recombines TRBV5-1 with TRBJ1-2; D perhaps matches TRBD1 (6 bases). The germline gives CDR1 SGHRS, CDR2 YFSETQ. This CDR3 is 16 amino acids long. V was shortened by 4 bases and J by 4 bases, with 20 bases between the two germline ends. The CDR3 protein is CASSRTPDSNGYGYTF. The CDR3 bases are TGCGCCAGCAGCCGAACCCCGGACAGTAATGGCTATGGCTACACCTTC. Using reference TRBV5-1 and TRBJ1-2 for the parts outside the CDR3, the full variable domain is KAGVTQTPRYLIKTRGQQVTLSCSPISGHRSVSWYQQTPGQGLQFLFEYFSETQRNKGNFPGRFSGRQFSNSRSEMNVSTLELGDSALYLCASSRTPDSNGYGYTFGSGTRLTVV.

The rearrangement uses TRBV27 and TRBJ1-4; 8 bases fit TRBD1. With V trimmed by 6 bases and J by 5 bases, 5 bases remained unmatched. This CDR3 is 14 amino acids long. CDR1 is MNHEY, CDR2 SMNVEV, per germline (reference sequence). The CDR3 DNA sequence: TGTGCCAGCAGAGACACAGGGGGGAATGAAAAACTGTTTTTT. Translating it yields CASRDTGGNEKLFF.

This chain uses TRBV28 with TRBJ2-3, with D maybe TRBD2 (6 bases). The CDR3 is 16 residues long. V lost 3 bases and J lost 1, with 14 bases in between. Per germline, CDR1 MDHEN and CDR2 SYDVKM. The CDR3 region is CASSFEGGGGTDTQYF. CDR3 in DNA: TGTGCCAGCAGTTTCGAGGGAGGAGGTGGCACAGATACGCAGTATTTT.

This clone occurred a few times. This chain joins TRBV5-1 and TRBJ1-4; D is perhaps TRBD1 (6 bases). Germline CDR1 SGHRS, CDR2 YFSETQ. V lost 4 bases and J lost 8, with 15 bases in between. CDR3 length: 14 amino acids. The CDR3 reads CASSLEQGGEKLFF. The CDR3, as DNA: TGCGCCAGCAGCCTTGAACAAGGGGGAGAAAAACTGTTTTTT.

This clone came up once. J is TRBJ2-1 and V is TRBV24-1, with TRBD2 as a possible D gene (7 bases). Per the germline V gene, CDR1 is KGHDR and CDR2 is SFDVKD. The length of the CDR3 is 20 residues. Trimming removed 4 bases at V and 7 bases at J, with 31 bases between. In DNA, the CDR3 is TGTGCCACCAGTGACCCGGGACAATCGCCGGGGACTACCCTTTGGAATGAGCAGTTCTTC. Its translation is CATSDPGQSPGTTLWNEQFF.